This TCR beta chain was captured in a study of T-cell memory formation after mild COVID-19. Study-level information: Largely donor-specific TCR clusters were found.

The study, taken as a whole, reports: Those CD4+ clones that contracted were mainly in CM and EM (CD8+ ones in EMRA). Later expanders leaned toward CD4+, whereas clones contracting from day 15 to 85 were balanced CD4/CD8. SARS-CoV-2 specificity of second-wave clones peaking day 37 was unconfirmed.

This clonotype was seen only a few times. Its target is unknown. TCRdb re-called the 5' RACE reads with MiXCR, one entry per CDR3 protein. Of approximately 290,000 distinct CDR3 sequences detected, roughly 8.2% appear once; the ten largest clones hold around a fifth. V trimming: 5 bases; J trimming: 4 bases; junction bases outside the gene matches: 5. The CDR3 runs 14 residues. Per the germline V gene, CDR1 is SSHAT and CDR2 is FNYEAQ (reference sequence). The source of this sequence is a man aged 18 to 30 who had mild COVID-19 (a few samples of this study predate the infection). Cell type and time point are not known. What was sequenced was PBMCs or a T cell subset sorted from them (not recorded which). The chain combines TRBV7-7 with TRBJ2-3, with 8 bases aligning to TRBD1. This chain's CDR3 is CASSPDRGSDTQYF. The CDR3 DNA reads TGTGCCAGCAGCCCCGACAGGGGCTCAGATACGCAGTATTTT.